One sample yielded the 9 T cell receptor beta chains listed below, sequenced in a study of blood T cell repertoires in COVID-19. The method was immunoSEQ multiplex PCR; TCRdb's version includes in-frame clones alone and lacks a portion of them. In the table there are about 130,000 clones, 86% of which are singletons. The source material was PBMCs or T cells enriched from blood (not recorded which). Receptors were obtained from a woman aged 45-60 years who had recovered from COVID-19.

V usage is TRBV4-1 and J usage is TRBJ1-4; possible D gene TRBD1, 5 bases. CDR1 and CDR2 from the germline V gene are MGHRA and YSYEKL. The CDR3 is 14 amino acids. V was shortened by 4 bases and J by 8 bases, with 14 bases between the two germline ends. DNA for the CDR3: TGCGCCAGCAGCCGAGGCAGGGAGGACGAAAAACTGTTTTTT. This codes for CASSRGREDEKLFF.

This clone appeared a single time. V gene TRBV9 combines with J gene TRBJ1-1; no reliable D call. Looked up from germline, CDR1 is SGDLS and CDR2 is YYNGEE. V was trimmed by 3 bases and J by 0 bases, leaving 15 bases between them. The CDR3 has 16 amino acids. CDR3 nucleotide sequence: TGTGCCAGCAGCGATGACCCCGGGATGATGAACACTGAAGCTTTCTTT. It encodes CASSDDPGMMNTEAFF.

The CDR3 spells CASSLGQTYEQYF. The CDR3 bases are TGTGCCAGCAGTTTAGGGCAGACCTACGAGCAGTACTTC. The genes are TRBV12-3 or TRBV12-4 and TRBJ2-7; no firm D call. The ends were cut back, 1 base at V and 2 bases at J, with 6 bases in the middle. The CDR3 contains 13 residues.

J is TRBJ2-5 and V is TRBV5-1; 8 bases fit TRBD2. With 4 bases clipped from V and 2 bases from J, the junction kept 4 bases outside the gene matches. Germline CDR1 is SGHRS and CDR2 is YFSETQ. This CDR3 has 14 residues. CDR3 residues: CASSTVAGQETQYF. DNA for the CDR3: TGCGCCAGCAGCACGGTAGCGGGACAAGAGACCCAGTACTTC.

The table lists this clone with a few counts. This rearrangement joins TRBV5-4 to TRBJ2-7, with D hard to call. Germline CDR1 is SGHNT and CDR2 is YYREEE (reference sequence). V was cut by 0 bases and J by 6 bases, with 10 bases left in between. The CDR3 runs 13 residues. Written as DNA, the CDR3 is TGTGCCAGCAGCTTGGCGGAGCCATCCGAGCAGTACTTC. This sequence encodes CASSLAEPSEQYF.

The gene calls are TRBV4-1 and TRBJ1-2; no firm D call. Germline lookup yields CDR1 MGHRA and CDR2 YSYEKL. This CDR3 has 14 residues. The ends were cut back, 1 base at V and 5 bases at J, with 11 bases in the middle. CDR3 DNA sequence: TGCGCCAGCAGCCAAGTTACAGAAGAATATGGCTACACCTTC. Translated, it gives CASSQVTEEYGYTF.

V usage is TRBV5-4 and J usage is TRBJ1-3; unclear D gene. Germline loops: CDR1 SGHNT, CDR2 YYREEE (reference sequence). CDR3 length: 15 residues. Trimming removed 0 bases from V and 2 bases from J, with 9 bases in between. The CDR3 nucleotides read TGTGCCAGCAGCTTGGATCAGGCAGCTGGAAACACCATATATTTT. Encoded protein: CASSLDQAAGNTIYF.

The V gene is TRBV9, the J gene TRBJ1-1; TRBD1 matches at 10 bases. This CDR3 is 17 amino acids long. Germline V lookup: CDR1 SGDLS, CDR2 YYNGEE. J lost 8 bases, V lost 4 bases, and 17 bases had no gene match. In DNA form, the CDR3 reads TGTGCCAGCAGCTCGGTTAACCTCTTCGGACAGGGGGAGGAAGCTTTCTTT. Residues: CASSSVNLFGQGEEAFF.

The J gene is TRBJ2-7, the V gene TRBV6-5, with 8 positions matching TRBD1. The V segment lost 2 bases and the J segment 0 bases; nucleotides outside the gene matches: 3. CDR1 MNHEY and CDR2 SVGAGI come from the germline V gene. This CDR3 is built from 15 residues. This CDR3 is CASSYRQGISYEQYF. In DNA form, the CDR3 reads TGTGCCAGCAGTTACCGACAGGGGATCTCCTACGAGCAGTACTTC.